The clone carrying this T cell receptor (beta chain) was seen a few times. In the original analysis: Reference gene primer amplification gave nucleated cell count estimates. Some clones are missing from TCRdb's copy, which holds only in-frame ones; the method was immunoSEQ multiplex PCR. V, J and clone size are those of that table, while D and trimming were read from the DNA. The sample yields 200,000 to 250,000 clones, approximately 85% seen once. CDR1 is LNHDA, CDR2 SQIVND, per germline (reference sequence). Deletions cut 5 bases from V and 2 bases from J, with 10 bases between. The CDR3 runs to 14 residues. These data originate in a study of blood T cell repertoires in COVID-19. The overall study: Sites across the United States, Italy and Spain contributed samples from acute and convalescent COVID-19. PBMCs, B-cell-depleted T cells, or T cells were the source of the cDNA or gDNA that made up the material.

Seattle's enrolled individuals joined amid active infection and were then monitored longitudinally. J is TRBJ1-5 and V is TRBV19; D perhaps matches TRBD1 (5 bases). Sample: peripheral blood. This TCR derives from a woman in her seventies with COVID-19, enrolled during active disease. The CDR3: CASSHGQGNQPQHF. The CDR3 coding sequence is TGTGCCAGTAGTCACGGACAAGGCAATCAGCCCCAGCATTTT.